The 9 T cell receptor beta chains given below trace back to one sample, sequenced in a study of blood T cells in healthy people across ages. The use of a sample-barcoded 5' primer and a J-beta primer mix characterized a second PCR of about 6 to 12 cycles. TCRdb re-called the 5' RACE reads with MiXCR, one entry per CDR3 protein. The profile shows about 640,000 distinct CDR3 sequences, approximately 40% of them singletons. Sequencing was performed on blood. The source is a man of 80 years or more in good health.

The chain links TRBV7-2 to TRBJ1-5; maybe TRBD1 (5 bases). Trimming left V 4 bases short and J 7 bases short, with 17 bases between. The germline CDR1 and CDR2 sequences are SGHTA and FQGNSA. The CDR3 has 15 amino acids. The CDR3 region has the DNA TGTGCCAGCAGCTCCCGGCAGGGCGTAGGGCAGCCCCAGCATTTT. This codes for CASSSRQGVGQPQHF.

The gene calls are TRBV6-5 and TRBJ2-5, with 7 bases identical to TRBD2. The V and J ends lost 3 bases and 4 bases, in that order; junction bases with no gene match: 8. The CDR3 sequence is 15 residues long. Germline values: CDR1 MNHEY, CDR2 SVGAGI. The CDR3: CASSYSSGQGETQYF. Here the CDR3 DNA reads TGTGCCAGCAGTTATAGTAGCGGGCAAGGAGAGACCCAGTACTTC.

This clonotype was seen a handful of times. The chain uses TRBV4-2 and TRBJ1-2; 7 positions agree with TRBD1. This CDR3 is built from 15 residues. The V segment lost 0 bases and the J segment 7 bases; nucleotides outside the gene matches: 8. Germline lookup yields CDR1 LGHNA and CDR2 YNFKEQ. The DNA of the CDR3 is TGTGCCAGCAGCCAAGAACAGGGGAAGTGGGGTGGCTACACCTTC. Its protein is CASSQEQGKWGGYTF.

This clonotype was recorded many times. The chain combines TRBV2 with TRBJ2-1, with unresolved D. The germline V and J ends were trimmed by 6 bases and 4 bases, with 4 bases remaining between them. CDR1 is SNHLY, CDR2 FYNNEI, per germline. The CDR3 contains 11 residues. In nucleotides, the CDR3 is TGTGCCAGCAGAGAATACAATGAGCAGTTCTTC. As protein: CASREYNEQFF.

The J gene is TRBJ1-2, the V gene TRBV12-5, with D unresolved. Germline V CDR1 and CDR2: LGHNT, FRNRAP. Between the trimmed V and J ends, which lost 9 bases and 13 bases, there was a span of 21 bases. The CDR3 spans 12 residues. In DNA, the CDR3 is TGTGCTAGGCCGGAGCCCTTAAGTAGGAGCACCTTC. It translates to CARPEPLSRSTF. Full variable domain (outside the CDR3, taken from reference TRBV12-5 and TRBJ1-2): DARVTQTPRHKVTEMGQEVTMRCQPILGHNTVFWYRQTMMQGLELLAYFRNRAPLDDSGMPKDRFSAEMPDATLATLKIQPSEPRDSAVYFCARPEPLSRSTFGSGTRLTVV.

This clonotype was seen a few times. The rearrangement joins TRBV29-1 to TRBJ1-1; TRBD1 is a possible D gene (6 bases). V lost 4 bases and J 2 bases, leaving 8 bases between the germline ends. CDR3 length: 12 amino acids. The germline V gene encodes CDR1 SQVTM and CDR2 ANQGSEA. The CDR3 here is CSVGQVNTEAFF. The CDR3 DNA reads as TGCAGCGTTGGACAGGTAAACACTGAAGCTTTCTTT.

The chain employs TRBV20-1 and TRBJ2-1; 14 nucleotides line up with TRBD2. TRBJ2-7 matches the DNA end more closely, so the J call is doubtful. This CDR3 is 20 amino acids long. CDR1 is DFQATT and CDR2 is SNEGSKA in the germline V gene (reference sequence). The CDR3: CSARVPFGLAGGGSYNEQYF. CDR3 in DNA: TGCAGTGCTAGAGTTCCTTTTGGACTAGCGGGAGGTGGCTCCTACAATGAGCAGTACTTC.

The chain uses TRBV20-1 and TRBJ2-1, with 9 bases that match TRBD2. The germline V gene encodes CDR1 DFQATT and CDR2 SNEGSKA (reference sequence). V lost 0 bases and J lost 7; bases outside the gene matches: 10. The CDR3 extends over 16 amino acids. The CDR3 here is CSARDLELAGKNEQFF. The CDR3 coding sequence is TGCAGTGCTAGAGATTTGGAGCTAGCGGGAAAAAATGAGCAGTTCTTC.

The chain employs TRBV12-3 or TRBV12-4 and TRBJ1-4; D not resolved. Trimming took off 6 bases at V and 4 bases at J, with 18 bases between the two ends. The CDR3 extends over 16 amino acids. The CDR3 here is CASSPSEVYFNEKLFF. The CDR3 bases are TGTGCCAGCAGCCCCTCTGAGGTCTACTTTAATGAAAAACTGTTTTTT.